The clone carrying this T cell receptor (beta chain) was detected ten times or more. As yet, its antigen is unknown. This CDR3 spans 14 amino acids. Trimming at V came to 0 bases and at J to 6 bases, leaving 6 bases not matched to a gene. Germline values: CDR1 SGDLS, CDR2 YYNGEE. With a J-beta primer mix and a sample-barcoded 5' primer, a second PCR ran 7 to 11 cycles. Each CDR3 protein is one row after TCRdb ran MiXCR on the 5' RACE reads. The sample includes roughly 640,000 distinct CDR3 sequences, about 30% of them seen just once. This specimen belongs to a study of blood T cells in healthy people across ages. General study points: A strong correlation was found between TCR beta diversity and the percentage of naive T cells. PBMC samples, being unsorted, prevented any conclusive comparison of naive and antigen-experienced cells.

The rearrangement links TRBV9 to TRBJ2-7; 7 bases are a match to TRBD1. The origin of this receptor is a woman aged 80 or older in good health. Sequencing was carried out using blood. CDR3 nucleotide sequence: TGTGCCAGCAGCGTAGGCGTGACAGGGTTCGAGCAGTACTTC. Amino acid sequence: CASSVGVTGFEQYF. Full variable domain (missing parts from reference TRBV9 and TRBJ2-7): DSGVTQTPKHLITATGQRVTLRCSPRSGDLSVYWYQQSLDQGLQFLIQYYNGEERAKGNILERFSAQQFPDLHSELNLSSLELGDSALYFCASSVGVTGFEQYFGPGTRLTVT.